Listed below are T cell receptor beta chains from one sample, sequenced in a study of cytomegalovirus exposure and HLA in healthy donors. Repertoires were generated with immunoSEQ multiplex PCR, while TCRdb's copy carries only in-frame clones and drops some. The sample consists of roughly 100,000 clones, over 65% of them appearing once. The sample taken for sequencing was PBMCs. These receptors were taken from a middle-aged man in good health and CMV-seropositive. CDR3s include the opening cysteine and the closing phenylalanine or tryptophan. The order of the fields is V gene, CDR3 length, D gene, clone size, J gene, CDR3 protein, CDR3 DNA. D genes are given only for firm matches. Only part of the rows carry a size: once, few, many, or a class if the clone is expanded.

TRBV7-2	17	TRBD2	.	TRBJ2-3	CASSSGLAGSSTDTQYF	TGTGCCAGCAGCTCTGGACTAGCGGGCTCTAGCACAGATACGCAGTATTTT
TRBV11-2	13	.	few	TRBJ1-2	CASSPREGDGYTF	TGTGCCAGCAGCCCCCGGGAGGGTGATGGCTACACCTTC
TRBV6-1	14	TRBD1	few	TRBJ1-1	CASRTTGRGTEAFF	TGTGCCAGCAGGACGACAGGGCGCGGGACTGAAGCTTTCTTT
TRBV18	15	TRBD1	.	TRBJ2-7	CASSPPTGGWYEQYF	TGTGCCAGCTCACCACCTACAGGGGGCTGGTACGAGCAGTACTTC
TRBV2	15	TRBD1	few	TRBJ2-1	CASSGPGQGYNEQFF	TGTGCCAGCAGTGGCCCGGGACAGGGGTACAATGAGCAGTTCTTC
TRBV5-6	14	TRBD2	once	TRBJ2-7	CASSFGTSAYEQYF	TGTGCCAGCAGCTTTGGGACTAGCGCTTACGAGCAGTACTTC
TRBV12-5	16	TRBD1	.	TRBJ1-1	CASGLVQGTGGVGAFF	TGTGCTAGTGGTTTGGTACAGGGGACAGGGGGAGTAGGGGCTTTCTTT
TRBV4-3	13	TRBD1	.	TRBJ1-1	CASSPGQAGRAFF	TGCGCCAGCAGCCCGGGACAGGCGGGAAGGGCTTTCTTT
TRBV19	15	.	.	TRBJ1-5	CASSMRPQGSQPQHF	TGTGCCAGTAGTATGCGACCCCAGGGCAGTCAACCCCAGCATTTT
TRBV30	14	.	.	TRBJ1-4	CAWGVGATNEKLFF	TGTGCCTGGGGAGTTGGCGCAACTAATGAAAAACTGTTTTTT
TRBV2	13	.	once	TRBJ1-2	CASSDVSAEGYTF	TGTGCCAGCAGTGATGTCTCCGCGGAGGGCTACACCTTC
TRBV11-2	16	.	.	TRBJ1-5	CASSKDGLSGDQPQHF	TGTGCCAGCAGCAAGGACGGCCTCTCCGGGGATCAGCCCCAGCATTTT
TRBV27	13	.	.	TRBJ1-5	CASSFSGDQPQHF	TGTGCCAGCAGTTTCTCCGGGGATCAGCCCCAGCATTTT
TRBV28	17	TRBD1	.	TRBJ1-4	CASSGTGVRATNEKLFF	TGTGCCAGCAGTGGGACAGGGGTTCGAGCAACTAATGAAAAACTGTTTTTT
TRBV28	15	TRBD1	.	TRBJ1-4	CASSLTGQGGEKLFF	TGTGCCAGCAGTTTAACGGGACAGGGGGGCGAAAAACTGTTTTTT
TRBV10-3	17	TRBD2	.	TRBJ2-3	CAIRWELAGGSSDTQYF	TGTGCCATCAGGTGGGAACTAGCGGGGGGATCCTCAGATACGCAGTATTTT
TRBV28	14	TRBD1	.	TRBJ1-2	CALLKDRGTYGYTF	TGTGCCCTCCTCAAGGACAGGGGTACTTATGGCTACACCTTC
TRBV20-1	11	.	few	TRBJ1-1	CSASPGTEAFF	TGCAGTGCTAGTCCGGGCACTGAAGCTTTCTTT
TRBV18	15	.	.	TRBJ2-1	CASSPQGGQGGEQFF	TGTGCCAGCTCACCGCAGGGGGGTCAGGGCGGTGAGCAGTTCTTC
TRBV28	17	TRBD1	.	TRBJ1-5	CASSLFGTGGLRQPQHF	TGTGCCAGCAGTTTATTCGGGACAGGGGGCCTCCGTCAGCCCCAGCATTTT
TRBV4-1	18	TRBD2	few	TRBJ2-7	CASSQDPGLAGLSYEQYF	TGCGCCAGCAGCCAAGATCCGGGACTAGCGGGCCTTTCCTACGAGCAGTACTTC
TRBV7-8	17	TRBD2	.	TRBJ2-1	CASSPPLREVTYNEQFF	TGTGCCAGCAGCCCCCCCCTACGGGAGGTCACCTACAATGAGCAGTTCTTC
TRBV18	16	TRBD1	.	TRBJ2-5	CASSPGQGAIQETQYF	TGTGCCAGCTCACCAGGACAGGGGGCCATCCAGGAGACCCAGTACTTC
TRBV9	15	.	.	TRBJ2-3	CASSVFGFGTDTQYF	TGTGCCAGCAGCGTTTTCGGGTTTGGCACAGATACGCAGTATTTT
TRBV11-3	17	TRBD1	.	TRBJ2-6	CASSPRTGYAGANGLTF	TGTGCCAGCAGCCCGAGGACAGGGTACGCTGGGGCCAACGGCCTGACTTTC
TRBV9	19	TRBD1	once	TRBJ2-6	CASSVNSGTGVSGANVLTF	TGTGCCAGCAGCGTTAATTCCGGGACAGGGGTCTCTGGGGCCAACGTCCTGACTTTC
TRBV27	15	TRBD1	.	TRBJ2-5	CASSAGQGRQETQYF	TGTGCCAGCAGCGCGGGACAGGGGCGCCAAGAGACCCAGTACTTC
TRBV10-1	13	TRBD1	once	TRBJ1-2	CASSADRGSGYTF	TGCGCCAGCAGTGCGGACAGGGGCTCTGGCTACACCTTC
TRBV30	14	TRBD2	.	TRBJ2-1	CAWSVAGLYNEQFF	TGTGCCTGGAGTGTAGCGGGACTTTACAATGAGCAGTTCTTC
TRBV19	15	TRBD2	.	TRBJ2-1	CASSIALAGTNEQFF	TGTGCCAGTAGTATAGCCCTAGCGGGAACCAATGAGCAGTTCTTC
TRBV4-3	16	TRBD2	.	TRBJ2-7	CASSQDLAGEIYEQYF	TGCGCCAGCAGCCAAGACTTGGCGGGAGAAATCTACGAGCAGTACTTC
TRBV7-9	15	TRBD1	.	TRBJ2-7	CSSSLAQGDFYEQYF	TGTTCCAGCAGCTTAGCACAGGGGGATTTCTACGAGCAGTACTTC
TRBV27	15	TRBD1	.	TRBJ2-2	CASCPGGSYAGELFF	TGTGCCAGCTGTCCAGGGGGTTCCTACGCCGGGGAGCTGTTTTTT
TRBV5-1	14	.	.	TRBJ1-1	CASSTSLLFTEAFF	TGCGCCAGCAGCACTTCCTTACTTTTCACTGAAGCTTTCTTT
TRBV27	14	TRBD1	.	TRBJ2-7	CASMGRQGPYEQYF	TGTGCCAGCATGGGAAGACAGGGTCCCTACGAGCAGTACTTC